These 28 T cell receptor beta chains were all obtained from the same sample, sequenced in a study of T cell responses to AZD1222 COVID-19 vaccine. Here immunoSEQ multiplex PCR was the method, and the copy in TCRdb shows in-frame clones only, minus some. The sample holds roughly 250,000 clones, over 90% seen once. The sequences come from peripheral blood, collected on day 0 of AZD1222 vaccination. All receptors derive from an adult in good health.

The V call is TRBV4-1, the J call TRBJ2-3; the match to TRBD1 covers 10 bases. Germline CDR1 reads MGHRA; CDR2 reads YSYEKL. V lost 1 base and J lost 4; bases outside the gene matches: 11. This CDR3 is 18 amino acids long. DNA of the CDR3: TGCGCCAGCAGCCAAGTTTTAGCCGGGACAGGGGTGGCAGATACGCAGTATTTT. Its translation is CASSQVLAGTGVADTQYF.

V and J are TRBV2 and TRBJ1-2; D is unresolved. CDR1 and CDR2 from the germline V gene are SNHLY and FYNNEI. The V end was cut by 4 bases, the J end by 2 bases, with 8 bases between. The CDR3 length is 13 residues. The CDR3 DNA follows: TGTGCCAGCAGTGTTCGGGTCAACTATGGCTACACCTTC. Its translation is CASSVRVNYGYTF.

The V and J genes are TRBV4-1 and TRBJ1-6; D is unclear. Trimming shortened V by 4 bases and J by 6 bases, and 19 bases separated the two germline ends. The CDR3 has 17 amino acids. Looked up from germline, CDR1 is MGHRA and CDR2 is YSYEKL. The CDR3 protein is CASSRRTFYSANSPLHF. CDR3 nucleotides: TGCGCCAGCAGCCGACGGACGTTTTACAGCGCTAATTCACCCCTCCACTTT.

The gene calls are TRBV5-1 and TRBJ2-3, with TRBD1 identical over 10 bases. This CDR3 is 14 amino acids long. Germline lookup yields CDR1 SGHRS and CDR2 YFSETQ. V lost 6 bases, J lost 1 base, and 2 bases stayed unmatched. CDR3 residues: CASKGTGGTDTQYF. For the CDR3, the DNA is TGCGCCAGCAAAGGGACAGGGGGCACAGATACGCAGTATTTT.

This chain connects TRBV28 to TRBJ2-7; D gene ambiguous. Trimming removed 6 bases at V and 0 bases at J, with 9 bases between. The CDR3 loop spans 13 amino acids. Germline assignment: CDR1 MDHEN and CDR2 SYDVKM. The DNA of the CDR3 is TGTGCCAGCAGCGCCTCGGACTCCTACGAGCAGTACTTC. Its translation is CASSASDSYEQYF. The whole variable domain, filled in from reference TRBV28 and TRBJ2-7, reads DVKVTQSSRYLVKRTGEKVFLECVQDMDHENMFWYRQDPGLGLRLIYFSYDVKMKEKGDIPEGYSVSREKKERFSLILESASTNQTSMYLCASSASDSYEQYFGPGTRLTVT.

The gene calls are TRBV19 and TRBJ1-5, with TRBD1 as a possible D gene (6 bases). This CDR3 is built from 15 residues. Germline CDR1 reads LNHDA; CDR2 reads SQIVND (reference sequence). V lost 6 bases, J lost 4 bases, and 16 bases lay in between. CDR3 nucleotide sequence: TGTGCCAGTAGGCGTACAGGGAGGGCGAATCAGCCCCAGCATTTT. It specifies CASRRTGRANQPQHF.

J is TRBJ1-2 and V is TRBV15; no clear D. Germline assignment: CDR1 LNHNV and CDR2 YYDKDF (reference sequence). This CDR3 has 15 residues. V was cut by 0 bases and J by 6 bases, with 14 bases left in between. The CDR3 DNA sequence: TGTGCCACCAGCAGAGATATCGACTCGGAGGATGGCTACACCTTC. Protein sequence: CATSRDIDSEDGYTF.

The V and J genes are TRBV4-2 and TRBJ2-7, with 7 bases lining up with TRBD2. There are 13 residues in the CDR3. Germline CDR1 reads LGHNA; CDR2 reads YNFKEQ. Trimming took 3 bases from V and 7 from J; bases not matched to a gene: 6. CDR3 bases: TGTGCCAGCAGCCACCCAGCGGGAAAAGAGCAGTACTTC. Its protein is CASSHPAGKEQYF.

A single count supports this clone. In nucleotides, the CDR3 is TGCGCCAGCAGTCACGGACTAGCGGGAGATTACGAGCAGTACTTC. Translated: CASSHGLAGDYEQYF. The chain is built from TRBV5-1 and TRBJ2-7; 13 nucleotides match TRBD2. Germline CDR1 SGHRS, CDR2 YFSETQ. The CDR3 extends over 15 amino acids. Trimming at V came to 5 bases and at J to 4 bases, leaving 6 bases not matched to a gene.

The chain recombines TRBV7-9 with TRBJ1-1; 9 bases match TRBD1. The CDR3 runs 16 residues. CDR1 and CDR2 (germline): SEHNR, FQNEAQ (reference sequence). Unmatched junction bases numbered 12, after V lost 4 bases and J lost 6 bases. The chain's CDR3 is CASSSRGDRVSAEAFF. The CDR3 region has the DNA TGTGCCAGCAGCTCGCGGGGGGACAGGGTTTCCGCTGAAGCTTTCTTT.

The V and J genes are TRBV6-2 or TRBV6-3 and TRBJ2-2; D may correspond to TRBD1 or TRBD2 (7 bases each). This CDR3 region has 15 residues. V was shortened by 5 bases and J by 5 bases, with 15 bases between the two germline ends. Germline V gene lookup returns CDR1 MNHEY and CDR2 SVGEGT. Here the CDR3 DNA reads TGTGCCAGCAGTCCAGGGGGGGGCACAACCGGGGAGCTGTTTTTT. Its protein product is CASSPGGGTTGELFF.

The rearrangement uses TRBV7-2 and TRBJ2-1, with D possibly matching TRBD2 (6 bases). This CDR3 spans 16 amino acids. The V end was cut by 4 bases, the J end by 8 bases, with 21 bases between. Per the germline V gene, CDR1 is SGHTA and CDR2 is FQGNSA. CDR3 amino acids: CASSSWGGILGDEQFF. Written as DNA, the CDR3 is TGTGCCAGCAGCTCCTGGGGCGGGATTCTTGGCGATGAGCAGTTCTTC.

This clone was recorded once. This chain connects TRBV5-6 to TRBJ1-5; no reliable D call. CDR3 length: 12 residues. Germline lookup yields CDR1 SGHDT and CDR2 YYEEEE. The V end was cut by 2 bases, the J end by 4 bases, with 4 bases between. The CDR3 DNA reads as TGTGCCAGCAGCTTAGGGAATCAGCCCCAGCATTTT. Its translation is CASSLGNQPQHF.

The rearrangement links TRBV2 to TRBJ2-7; no clear D gene. CDR3 size: 12 residues. Per germline, CDR1 SNHLY and CDR2 FYNNEI. V lost 3 bases to trimming and J lost 0 bases, with 3 bases between them. DNA of the CDR3: TGTGCCAGCAGTGACATCTCCTACGAGCAGTACTTC. This codes for CASSDISYEQYF.

This clone was found once. The chain carries TRBV9 and TRBJ2-3, with a weak D call TRBD1 (8 bases). CDR3 length: 17 amino acids. From germline, CDR1 is SGDLS and CDR2 YYNGEE. V was cut by 3 bases and J by 4 bases, with 21 bases left in between. The CDR3 coding sequence is TGTGCCAGCAGCGCAACCTACAGGGGGGGAAACCCAGATACGCAGTATTTT. As protein: CASSATYRGGNPDTQYF.

The chain is built from TRBV6-5 and TRBJ2-5; D might be TRBD1 (7 bases). The CDR3 totals 15 residues. Germline-derived CDR1 and CDR2 are MNHEY and SVGAGI. V was clipped by 7 bases and J by 7 bases, with 22 bases between them. CDR3 amino acids: CASTYGGGPPGTQYF. DNA of the CDR3: TGTGCCAGCACCTACGGAGGGGGCCCCCCCGGGACCCAGTACTTC.

This rearrangement joins TRBV27 to TRBJ2-2; 7 positions match TRBD2. CDR3 length equals 17 residues. The germline gives CDR1 MNHEY, CDR2 SMNVEV (reference sequence). V was pared by 0 bases and J by 4 bases, with 8 bases of the junction left unmatched. CDR3 sequence: CASSLSAGEVFTGELFF. CDR3 nucleotide sequence: TGTGCCAGCAGTTTATCGGCGGGAGAAGTATTCACCGGGGAGCTGTTTTTT.

This clone was recorded only once. This chain joins TRBV4-3 and TRBJ1-1, with D hard to call. The CDR3 spans 15 residues. Trimming removed 1 base from V and 0 bases from J, with 9 bases in between. Germline V gives CDR1 LGHNA, CDR2 YSLEER. This chain's CDR3 is CASSQARTMNTEAFF. CDR3 nucleotides: TGCGCCAGCAGCCAAGCAAGGACCATGAACACTGAAGCTTTCTTT.

V is TRBV7-2 and J is TRBJ2-3, with TRBD2 identical over 12 bases. This CDR3 region has 16 residues. CDR1 and CDR2 (germline): SGHTA, FQGNSA. The trim removed 5 bases at V and 2 bases at J, leaving 5 bases unmatched. CDR3 loop: CASSPRTSGTTDTQYF. DNA for the CDR3: TGTGCCAGCAGCCCACGGACTAGCGGGACCACAGATACGCAGTATTTT.

The CDR3 DNA is TGTGCCAGCAGCCCATCCATTGGGACAGATGAAGCTTTCTTT. This sequence encodes CASSPSIGTDEAFF. This chain links TRBV7-9 with TRBJ1-1; 7 bases map to TRBD1. This CDR3 comprises 14 residues. The germline V gene encodes CDR1 SEHNR and CDR2 FQNEAQ (reference sequence). J gave up 7 bases and V 5 bases, and 10 bases lay outside the gene matches.

The gene calls are TRBV28 and TRBJ2-1; 11 positions agree with TRBD2. The CDR3 extends over 16 amino acids. V gave up 6 bases and J gave up 7 bases; unmatched junction bases: 11. The V gene's germline CDR1 is MDHEN and CDR2 SYDVKM. CDR3 in DNA: TGTGCCAGCAGAGGCGGGCGACTAGCGGGATGGAATGAGCAGTTCTTC. As protein: CASRGGRLAGWNEQFF.

V usage is TRBV2 and J usage is TRBJ1-2, with D possibly TRBD1 on 5 matching bases. CDR3 length equals 12 residues. V was cut by 1 base and J by 8 bases, with 8 bases left in between. The germline V gene has CDR1 SNHLY and CDR2 FYNNEI. CDR3 protein: CASSEGGVGYTF. Here the CDR3 DNA reads TGTGCCAGCAGTGAAGGGGGGGTCGGCTACACCTTC.

This chain uses TRBV18 with TRBJ2-3; D is possibly TRBD1 (6 bases). The V end was cut by 3 bases, the J end by 5 bases, with 18 bases between. Germline CDR1 reads KGHSH; CDR2 reads LQKENI. The CDR3 contains 16 residues. CDR3 DNA sequence: TGTGCCAGCTCACCTAACGCAGGACAGTTCGGAGATACGCAGTATTTT. Protein: CASSPNAGQFGDTQYF. Supplemented by reference TRBV18 and TRBJ2-3, the full variable domain reads NAGVMQNPRHLVRRRGQEARLRCSPMKGHSHVYWYRQLPEEGLKFMVYLQKENIIDESGMPKERFSAEFPKEGPSILRIQQVVRGDSAAYFCASSPNAGQFGDTQYFGPGTRLTVL.

V and J are TRBV7-9 and TRBJ1-1, with TRBD1 matching 8 bases. The CDR3 runs to 14 residues. Germline V gene lookup returns CDR1 SEHNR and CDR2 FQNEAQ (reference sequence). V lost 2 bases to trimming and J lost 2 bases; unmatched junction nucleotides: 1. CDR3 protein: CASSLQGANTEAFF. The CDR3 DNA follows: TGTGCCAGCAGCTTACAGGGGGCAAACACTGAAGCTTTCTTT.

The rearrangement joins TRBV5-5 to TRBJ2-5; TRBD2 matches 8 bases. Looked up from germline, CDR1 is SGHKS and CDR2 is YYEKEE (reference sequence). V dropped 2 bases and J dropped 4; count of bases not matched to a gene: 13. The CDR3 contains 17 residues. The CDR3 nucleotides read TGTGCCAGCAGCTTTTACTTGACTAGCGCGGGGGGAGAGACCCAGTACTTC. Translation gives CASSFYLTSAGGETQYF.

The chain has TRBV27 and TRBJ1-4, with D perhaps matching TRBD1 (5 bases). The CDR3 is 15 amino acids. The V end lost 2 bases, the J end lost 5 bases, and 12 bases lay between the germline ends. Looked up from germline, CDR1 is MNHEY and CDR2 is SMNVEV (reference sequence). As DNA, the CDR3 is TGTGCCAGCAGTTTAGGGGGACGGAGGAATGAAAAACTGTTTTTT. Encoded protein: CASSLGGRRNEKLFF.

The CDR3 reads CASSFVRDRGTYEQYF. In DNA, the CDR3 is TGTGCCAGCAGTTTCGTTCGGGACAGGGGGACCTACGAGCAGTACTTC. The V gene is TRBV28, the J gene TRBJ2-7; 11 nucleotides agree with TRBD1. Trimming at V came to 3 bases and at J to 2 bases, leaving 6 bases not matched to a gene. CDR1 and CDR2 (germline): MDHEN, SYDVKM. The CDR3 contains 16 residues.

The gene calls are TRBV20-1 and TRBJ1-5; 8 nucleotides align to TRBD1. This CDR3 has 14 residues. V was clipped by 3 bases and J by 4 bases; unmatched bases: 5. Germline CDR1 DFQATT, CDR2 SNEGSKA (reference sequence). This CDR3 reads CSASDRGWNQPQHF. Here the CDR3 DNA reads TGCAGTGCTAGTGACAGGGGCTGGAATCAGCCCCAGCATTTT.